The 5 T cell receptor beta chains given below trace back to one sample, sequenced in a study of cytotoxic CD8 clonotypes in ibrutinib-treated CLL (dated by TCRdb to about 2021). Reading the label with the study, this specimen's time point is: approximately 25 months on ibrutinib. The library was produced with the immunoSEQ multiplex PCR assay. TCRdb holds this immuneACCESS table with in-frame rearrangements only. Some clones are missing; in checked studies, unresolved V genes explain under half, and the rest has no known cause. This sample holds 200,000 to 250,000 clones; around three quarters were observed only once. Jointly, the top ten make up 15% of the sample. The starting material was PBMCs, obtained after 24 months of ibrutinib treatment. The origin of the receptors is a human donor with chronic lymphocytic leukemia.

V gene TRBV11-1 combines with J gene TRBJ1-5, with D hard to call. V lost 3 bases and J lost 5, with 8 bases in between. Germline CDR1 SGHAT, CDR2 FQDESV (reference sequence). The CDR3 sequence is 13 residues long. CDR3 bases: TGTGCCAGCAGCTTCGAGGTGGATCAGCCCCAGCATTTT. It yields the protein CASSFEVDQPQHF.

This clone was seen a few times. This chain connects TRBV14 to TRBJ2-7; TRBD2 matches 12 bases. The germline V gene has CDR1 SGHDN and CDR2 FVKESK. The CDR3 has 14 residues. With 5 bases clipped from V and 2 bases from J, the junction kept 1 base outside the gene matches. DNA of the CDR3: TGTGCCAGCAGCTGGACTAGCGGGGCCTACGAGCAGTACTTC. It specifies CASSWTSGAYEQYF.

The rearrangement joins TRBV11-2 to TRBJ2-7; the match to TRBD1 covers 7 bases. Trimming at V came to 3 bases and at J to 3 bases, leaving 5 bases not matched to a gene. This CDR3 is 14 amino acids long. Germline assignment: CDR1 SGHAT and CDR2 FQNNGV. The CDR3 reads CASSFGTGDYEQYF. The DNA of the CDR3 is TGTGCCAGCAGCTTCGGAACAGGGGACTACGAGCAGTACTTC.

CDR3 amino acids: CASSPKGAWEKLFF. The DNA for the CDR3 is TGTGCCAGCAGTCCAAAGGGTGCGTGGGAAAAACTGTTTTTT. The genes are TRBV27 and TRBJ1-4; D is unresolved. CDR1 MNHEY and CDR2 SMNVEV come from the germline V gene (reference sequence). The CDR3 has 14 amino acids. Trimming removed 5 bases from V and 8 bases from J, with 15 bases in between.

The DNA for the CDR3 is TGTGCCACAGGCGTTGGTGAGCAGTTCTTC. It yields the protein CATGVGEQFF. The chain is built from TRBV11-2 and TRBJ2-1; D gene ambiguous. V lost 10 bases and J 9 bases, leaving 10 bases between the germline ends. CDR1 and CDR2 (germline): SGHAT, FQNNGV. The CDR3 loop spans 10 amino acids.